The 25 T cell receptor beta chains listed next were all sequenced from one sample in a study of shared clonotypes between healthy human individuals (TCRdb year 2020). The library relied on the immunoSEQ multiplex PCR assay. The clones in this table, taken by TCRdb from immuneACCESS, are in-frame only. Not every clone is retained; where verified, under half of the shortfall comes from an unresolved V gene, and the cause of the rest is unknown. This sample is represented by roughly 2 million clones; 90% to 96% of them were singletons. In total, the top ten clones hold approximately 0.13% of the sample. Sequenced sample: naive CD4+ T cells sorted from blood. Read against the paper, the sample's cell subset or site label means: CD45RA+ positively selected. These TCRs come from a man between 18 and 29 years old in good health.

This clone was recorded only once. The chain recombines TRBV6-5 with TRBJ1-6; D is uncertain. CDR3 length: 11 residues. V lost 6 bases and J lost 7, with 4 bases in between. Per the germline V gene, CDR1 is MNHEY and CDR2 is SVGAGI. The CDR3 here is CASRKNSPLHF. Written as DNA, the CDR3 is TGTGCCAGCAGGAAGAATTCACCCCTCCACTTT.

This chain uses TRBV19 with TRBJ2-3, with D possibly TRBD2 on 6 matching bases. Looked up from germline, CDR1 is LNHDA and CDR2 is SQIVND (reference sequence). V was pared by 6 bases and J by 3 bases, with 13 bases between. The CDR3 runs 14 residues. The CDR3 DNA reads as TGTGCCAGTAGGATCGGGGGAGTAACAGATACGCAGTATTTT. Protein sequence: CASRIGGVTDTQYF.

The V and J genes are TRBV7-8 and TRBJ2-7, with a possible D match to TRBD2 (5 bases). V dropped 3 bases and J dropped 3 bases, with 15 bases sitting between them. Germline V gives CDR1 SGHVS, CDR2 FQNEAQ. CDR3 length: 15 amino acids. The CDR3 sequence: CASSFAGVLNYEQYF. CDR3 coding DNA: TGTGCCAGCAGCTTTGCCGGGGTCCTGAACTACGAGCAGTACTTC.

This clone has just one count. The chain combines TRBV4-1 with TRBJ1-3, with no clear D. CDR3 length equals 14 residues. CDR1 is MGHRA and CDR2 is YSYEKL in the germline V gene. With 0 bases removed from V and 0 bases from J, the gap between germline ends came to 3 bases. CDR3 loop: CASSQESSGNTIYF. The CDR3 coding sequence is TGCGCCAGCAGCCAAGAAAGCTCTGGAAACACCATATATTTT.

V and J are TRBV7-2 and TRBJ2-7, with a weak D call TRBD2 (6 bases). Trimming took off 5 bases at V and 4 bases at J, with 15 bases between the two ends. Per germline, CDR1 SGHTA and CDR2 FQGNSA. The CDR3 is 14 amino acids. CDR3: CASSDGPAGYEQYF. CDR3 DNA: TGTGCCAGCAGCGACGGCCCTGCGGGGTACGAGCAGTACTTC.

This clone appeared once. The V call is TRBV7-6, the J call TRBJ2-7; possibly TRBD2 for D (6 bases). CDR3 length equals 15 residues. V lost 3 bases and J 3 bases, leaving 15 bases between the germline ends. Germline values: CDR1 SGHVS, CDR2 FNYEAQ. The CDR3 DNA is TGTGCCAGCAGCTTGGGGTGGGACTTTAACTACGAGCAGTACTTC. Protein sequence: CASSLGWDFNYEQYF. The full variable domain, with the rest looked up from reference TRBV7-6 and TRBJ2-7, is GAGVSQSPRYKVTKRGQDVALRCDPISGHVSLYWYRQALGQGPEFLTYFNYEAQQDKSGLPNDRFSAERPEGSISTLTIQRTEQRDSAMYRCASSLGWDFNYEQYFGPGTRLTVT.

Only one count was recorded for this clone. The CDR3 region is CASSYTGEQETQYF. CDR3 in DNA: TGTGCCAGCAGTTACACAGGGGAACAAGAGACCCAGTACTTC. The V call is TRBV6-5, the J call TRBJ2-5; TRBD1 aligns across 7 bases. Germline V gives CDR1 MNHEY, CDR2 SVGAGI. The V gene end was trimmed by 2 bases and the J gene end by 2 bases; junction bases not matched to a gene: 2. This CDR3 spans 14 amino acids.

This rearrangement joins TRBV2 to TRBJ2-1; 11 positions agree with TRBD2. Germline V gives CDR1 SNHLY, CDR2 FYNNEI. This CDR3 region has 16 residues. The V segment lost 5 bases and the J segment 9 bases; nucleotides outside the gene matches: 12. The DNA for the CDR3 is TGTGCCAGCAGTCCACTAGCGGGGGTGGGCAAGCTTGAGCAGTTCTTC. Amino acids: CASSPLAGVGKLEQFF.

The rearrangement links TRBV5-1 to TRBJ1-3, with D unclear. The CDR3 is made up of 15 amino acids. Per the germline V gene, CDR1 is SGHRS and CDR2 is YFSETQ. Trimming cost V 3 bases and J 7 bases, with 17 bases left between them. CDR3 bases: TGCGCCAGCAGCTCAGGAGAGGCTCTGGGGAACACCATATATTTT. As protein: CASSSGEALGNTIYF.

J is TRBJ1-6 and V is TRBV19; TRBD1 is a possible D gene (6 bases). Germline CDR1 LNHDA, CDR2 SQIVND (reference sequence). This CDR3 region has 14 residues. V gave up 5 bases and J gave up 8 bases, with 13 bases separating them. The DNA for the CDR3 is TGTGCCAGTAGTGTGACAGGAGTGGATTCACCCCTCCACTTT. Its protein product is CASSVTGVDSPLHF.

V gene TRBV15 combines with J gene TRBJ1-4, with 7 nucleotides matching TRBD1. V trimming: 2 bases; J trimming: 8 bases; junction bases outside the gene matches: 8. CDR1 and CDR2 from the germline V gene are LNHNV and YYDKDF (reference sequence). The CDR3 extends over 15 amino acids. In nucleotides, the CDR3 is TGTGCCACCAGCAGACACACAGGGGTGGGAGAAAAACTGTTTTTT. Its translation is CATSRHTGVGEKLFF.

This chain joins TRBV7-8 and TRBJ1-5; no firm D call. V lost 1 base to trimming and J lost 6 bases, with 7 bases between them. Germline values: CDR1 SGHVS, CDR2 FQNEAQ. This CDR3 has 13 amino acids. CDR3 nucleotide sequence: TGTGCCAGCAGCTTAGGGCTAACTCAGCCCCAGCATTTT. Encoded protein: CASSLGLTQPQHF.

This chain links TRBV27 with TRBJ2-1, with D perhaps matching TRBD1 (6 bases). V was cut by 3 bases and J by 10 bases, with 10 bases left in between. This CDR3 region has 12 residues. Germline CDR1 and CDR2: MNHEY and SMNVEV (reference sequence). In nucleotides, the CDR3 is TGTGCCAGCAGTTTTTTTCAGGGGGAGCAGTTCTTC. Protein sequence: CASSFFQGEQFF.

The gene calls are TRBV2 and TRBJ1-2; 9 bases align to TRBD1. CDR3 length: 15 amino acids. CDR1 is SNHLY and CDR2 is FYNNEI in the germline V gene. V shed 8 bases, J shed 10 bases, and the junction held 17 bases outside the gene matches. The CDR3, as DNA: TGTGCCAGCCTTATGAGGACAGGGGCTGGGCTGGACTACACCTTC. Amino acid sequence: CASLMRTGAGLDYTF.

This chain joins TRBV30 and TRBJ2-2; 10 bases are shared with TRBD2. Germline assignment: CDR1 GTSNPN and CDR2 SVGIG (reference sequence). V lost 0 bases and J lost 7; bases outside the gene matches: 11. The CDR3 runs to 17 residues. CDR3 bases: TGTGCCTGGAGTGTGGCTTTAGCGGGGGGAACTGGCGGGGAGCTGTTTTTT. This sequence encodes CAWSVALAGGTGGELFF.

The rearrangement links TRBV10-3 to TRBJ2-7, with a possible D match to TRBD2 (5 bases). Germline V gene data show CDR1 as ENHRY and CDR2 as SYGVKD. With 3 bases removed from V and 6 bases from J, the gap between germline ends came to 9 bases. CDR3 length: 12 residues. The CDR3 nucleotides read TGTGCCATCAGTGAAGCGGCGCTCGAGCAGTACTTC. The encoded protein is CAISEAALEQYF.

The chain joins TRBV27 to TRBJ2-7, with D perhaps given as TRBD1 or TRBD2 (7 bases each). The CDR3 is made up of 13 amino acids. The germline gives CDR1 MNHEY, CDR2 SMNVEV (reference sequence). Trimming pared 4 bases from V and 7 bases from J, leaving 14 bases between. CDR3 nucleotides: TGTGCCAGCAGTTGGGGCAGGGGGGGTGAGCAGTACTTC. Translating it yields CASSWGRGGEQYF.

The chain carries TRBV18 and TRBJ2-7; tentatively, D is TRBD2 (6 bases). V lost 0 bases, J lost 3 bases, and 12 bases lay in between. The CDR3 loop spans 15 amino acids. Germline lookup yields CDR1 KGHSH and CDR2 LQKENI. CDR3 in DNA: TGTGCCAGCTCACCACCGGGGCAAGCGGGCTACGAGCAGTACTTC. Its translation: CASSPPGQAGYEQYF.

J is TRBJ1-6 and V is TRBV6-1, with 7 bases aligning to TRBD1. CDR3 length: 18 residues. The germline gives CDR1 MNHNS, CDR2 SASEGT. V dropped 2 bases and J dropped 5; count of bases not matched to a gene: 12. CDR3 nucleotide sequence: TGTGCCAGCAGTGAACCCGCCCGACAGGGAAGGCATAATTCACCCCTCCACTTT. Translation: CASSEPARQGRHNSPLHF.

The rearrangement links TRBV5-1 to TRBJ1-4; the D is unclear. The CDR3 totals 14 residues. V was cut by 2 bases and J by 1 base, with 6 bases left in between. Germline loops: CDR1 SGHRS, CDR2 YFSETQ. CDR3 nucleotide sequence: TGCGCCAGCAGCTTAACAGTAACTAATGAAAAACTGTTTTTT. It specifies CASSLTVTNEKLFF.

The chain employs TRBV5-5 and TRBJ2-3; 10 nucleotides align to TRBD1. The CDR3 is 16 residues long. Trimming removed 0 bases from V and 1 base from J; junction bases left unmatched: 2. The germline V gene encodes CDR1 SGHKS and CDR2 YYEKEE (reference sequence). DNA of the CDR3: TGTGCCAGCAGCTTGGCCGGGACAGGGGGCACAGATACGCAGTATTTT. Its protein product is CASSLAGTGGTDTQYF. Full variable domain (outside the CDR3, taken from reference TRBV5-5 and TRBJ2-3): DAGVTQSPTHLIKTRGQQVTLRCSPISGHKSVSWYQQVLGQGPQFIFQYYEKEERGRGNFPDRFSARQFPNYSSELNVNALLLGDSALYLCASSLAGTGGTDTQYFGPGTRLTVL.

This chain connects TRBV25-1 to TRBJ2-3, with no clear D. V lost 1 base and J lost 2, with 7 bases in between. This CDR3 has 14 amino acids. CDR1 is MGHDK, CDR2 SYGVNS, per germline. CDR3 coding DNA: TGTGCCAGCAGTGAATGGTCCGACACAGATACGCAGTATTTT. Translated, it gives CASSEWSDTDTQYF.

J is TRBJ2-2 and V is TRBV5-1; 7 bases map to TRBD2. The CDR3 is 17 amino acids. J gave up 4 bases and V 0 bases, and 9 bases lay outside the gene matches. Germline V gene sequence: CDR1 SGHRS, CDR2 YFSETQ. CDR3 protein: CASSLEASGAGTGELFF. CDR3 DNA sequence: TGCGCCAGCAGCTTGGAGGCCAGCGGGGCGGGCACCGGGGAGCTGTTTTTT.

V is TRBV10-3 and J is TRBJ2-5; no clear D. V lost 7 bases, J lost 5 bases, and 23 bases lay in between. The CDR3 consists of 16 residues. Germline values: CDR1 ENHRY, CDR2 SYGVKD. Here the CDR3 reads CAITPVALGLGETQYF. The CDR3 DNA follows: TGTGCCATCACCCCGGTCGCGTTAGGGCTAGGGGAGACCCAGTACTTC.

The J gene is TRBJ2-1, the V gene TRBV11-2; TRBD2 aligns across 13 bases. The CDR3 sequence is 17 residues long. From germline, CDR1 is SGHAT and CDR2 FQNNGV. After removal of 1 base from V and 5 bases from J, the junction contained 5 bases not matched to a gene. The DNA of the CDR3 is TGTGCCAGCAGCTTAGGGGGACTAGCGGGGCCTCACAATGAGCAGTTCTTC. This gives the protein CASSLGGLAGPHNEQFF.